Presented here are 3 T cell receptor beta chains from one specimen sequenced in a study of regulatory T cells in long-lasting Graves disease. CDR3 regions were amplified by Arm-PCR using iRepertoire HTBI primers to build TCR beta libraries. TCRdb recomputed calls from the multiplex PCR reads with MiXCR, one row per CDR3 protein. The sample lists 400,000 to 600,000 distinct CDR3 sequences; around a fifth were seen once. Specified time point: persistent/refractory GD, antithyroid drugs over 5 years with positive TRAb. The authors made the TCR library using RNA they extracted from PBMCs. The specimen was peripheral blood mononuclear cells (PBMCs), collected when the disease was refractory, from a patient treated with antithyroid drugs. These receptors were collected from a female donor with Graves disease.

This clonotype was seen a few times. The rearrangement joins TRBV28 to TRBJ1-5, with 7 bases lining up with TRBD1. From germline, CDR1 is MDHEN and CDR2 SYDVKM. The ends lost 4 bases at V and 5 bases at J; junction bases unmatched: 11. The length of the CDR3 is 16 residues. CDR3 coding DNA: TGTGCCAGCAGTTCTCCTGACAGGGTGAGTGATCAGCCCCAGCATTTT. This codes for CASSSPDRVSDQPQHF.

This clonotype was picked up many times. This sequence joins TRBV15 and TRBJ1-1; D is ambiguous. With 1 base removed from V and 7 bases from J, the gap between germline ends came to 13 bases. The CDR3 has 14 residues. In germline, CDR1 is LNHNV, CDR2 YYDKDF (reference sequence). CDR3 sequence reads: CATSRVLPGLEAFF. In nucleotides, the CDR3 is TGTGCCACCAGCAGAGTCTTACCCGGGCTTGAAGCTTTCTTT.

This clonotype was seen many times. This chain connects TRBV2 to TRBJ1-2, with a tentative D call TRBD1 (6 bases). The CDR3 runs 13 residues. Germline CDR1 and CDR2: SNHLY and FYNNEI. The germline V and J ends were trimmed by 4 bases and 3 bases, with 9 bases remaining between them. The CDR3: CASSGTGHYGYTF. CDR3 nucleotides: TGTGCCAGCAGTGGTACAGGGCACTATGGCTACACCTTC.